This T cell receptor beta chain was sequenced during a study of glioma-infiltrating T cells after dendritic cell vaccination. The CDR3 contains 15 residues. Looked up from germline, CDR1 is MGHDK and CDR2 is SYGVNS. V dropped 7 bases and J dropped 1 base, with 13 bases sitting between them. Described time point: after dendritic cell vaccination, including at tumor progression/relapse. Method: immunoSEQ multiplex PCR; TCRdb's copy keeps in-frame clones and lacks some. The sample shows 70,000 to 95,000 clones, around 86% of them seen only once. This chain connects TRBV25-1 to TRBJ2-2, with D tentatively TRBD2 (6 bases). The source of this sequence is a human donor with glioblastoma. Here the sequenced sample was blood, taken after dendritic cell vaccination. The CDR3 loop reads CASKAGSLNTGELFF. The CDR3 bases are TGTGCCAGCAAAGCGGGTAGCCTGAACACCGGGGAGCTGTTTTTT.